The rows below give T cell receptor beta chains drawn from one sample of a study of identical twins. TCRdb itself ran the 5' RACE reads through MiXCR, one entry per CDR3 protein. The data show roughly 1.6 million distinct CDR3 sequences, less than 40% seen once. Specimen: cord blood. Every receptor here comes from a newborn girl in good health. CDR3s include the opening cysteine and the closing phenylalanine or tryptophan. The order of the fields is J gene, V gene, CDR3 protein.

J: TRBJ2-2
V: TRBV28
CDR3: CATRGVIGELFF

J: TRBJ2-2
V: TRBV24-1
CDR3: CATSDLPAQGWNTGELFF

J: TRBJ2-5
V: TRBV6-5
CDR3: CASSYSASQETQYF

J: TRBJ2-7
V: TRBV7-8
CDR3: CASSLAELMIYNEQYF

J: TRBJ2-5
V: TRBV12-3/TRBV12-4
CDR3: CASSFFFSGQETQYF

J: TRBJ2-7
V: TRBV15
CDR3: CATSRGANPLPEQYF

J: TRBJ2-6
V: TRBV10-3
CDR3: CAISGGQVSGANVLTF

J: TRBJ1-2
V: TRBV3-1
CDR3: CASSTRDRGHGYTF

J: TRBJ2-4
V: TRBV2
CDR3: CASTELAGAYSYGQYF

J: TRBJ1-4
V: TRBV3-1
CDR3: CASSRTRNEKLFF

J: TRBJ2-7
V: TRBV5-1
CDR3: CASSLYPEPREAAYNEQYF

J: TRBJ2-1
V: TRBV27
CDR3: CASSRRLASDSYNEQFF

J: TRBJ2-4
V: TRBV28
CDR3: CASSSPARLGRDGRNIQYF

J: TRBJ2-4
V: TRBV4-2
CDR3: CASSQGLTSVTLAKNIQYF

J: TRBJ1-5
V: TRBV7-2
CDR3: CASSPGGISNQPQHF

J: TRBJ1-6
V: TRBV4-1
CDR3: CASSQSIPRDNSPLHF

J: TRBJ2-7
V: TRBV5-1
CDR3: CASRPSGTGLYEQYF

J: TRBJ1-2
V: TRBV12-3/TRBV12-4
CDR3: CASSLNGIRVGYTF

J: TRBJ2-7
V: TRBV20-1
CDR3: CSARGLAGVNEQYF

J: TRBJ2-5
V: TRBV20-1
CDR3: CSARGGRGRETQYF

J: TRBJ2-5
V: TRBV6-6
CDR3: CASTQGSGRRETQYF

J: TRBJ1-1
V: TRBV5-1
CDR3: CASSLRWGQGNMNTEAFF

J: TRBJ2-7
V: TRBV10-3
CDR3: CAISDLRDEQYF

J: TRBJ1-2
V: TRBV12-3/TRBV12-4
CDR3: CASSLGSIGTRGYTF

J: TRBJ2-2
V: TRBV9
CDR3: CASSVQRGELFF

J: TRBJ1-2
V: TRBV20-1
CDR3: CSARETALDYGYTF

J: TRBJ2-5
V: TRBV4-1
CDR3: CASSPFVRQETQYF

J: TRBJ1-5
V: TRBV20-1
CDR3: CSAKQRQIPNQPQHF

J: TRBJ2-1
V: TRBV10-3
CDR3: CAISVIAGVGLRNEQFF

J: TRBJ2-4
V: TRBV11-2
CDR3: CASSLDGLGTQYF

J: TRBJ1-2
V: TRBV14
CDR3: CASSQQGHYGYTF

J: NA
V: TRBV7-2
CDR3: CASSLPAGGFYEQYF

J: TRBJ1-1
V: TRBV20-1
CDR3: CSARTAWNTEAFF

J: TRBJ2-3
V: TRBV29-1
CDR3: CSVGGITDTQYF

J: TRBJ2-1
V: TRBV20-1
CDR3: CSARAAASRYNEQFF

J: TRBJ2-6
V: TRBV7-2
CDR3: CASSLGTGGSGANVLTF

J: NA
V: TRBV12-3/TRBV12-4
CDR3: CASSGVPGDLFEQYF

J: TRBJ2-5
V: TRBV5-1
CDR3: CASSLLAVQETQYF

J: TRBJ2-7
V: TRBV30
CDR3: CAWSVRRYEQYF

J: TRBJ2-3
V: TRBV9
CDR3: CASSSSRLSADTQYF

J: TRBJ1-5
V: TRBV29-1
CDR3: CSVLSSWNQPQHF

J: TRBJ1-1
V: TRBV21-1
CDR3: CASSKVDQVNTEAFF

J: TRBJ1-1
V: TRBV20-1
CDR3: CSANPAKRLNTEAFF

J: TRBJ2-7
V: TRBV20-1
CDR3: CSASGGLPYEQYF

J: TRBJ2-1
V: TRBV29-1
CDR3: CSVLSGADEQFF

J: TRBJ2-3
V: TRBV4-2
CDR3: CASSQRTGTGTQYF

J: TRBJ2-7
V: TRBV20-1
CDR3: CSARSSGGFYEQYF

J: TRBJ2-5
V: TRBV24-1
CDR3: CATSDDPGLAGVMNEQYF

J: TRBJ2-5
V: TRBV2
CDR3: CASSPRTGNRETQYF

J: TRBJ2-1
V: TRBV7-9
CDR3: CASRPLAGASYEQFF

J: TRBJ2-5
V: TRBV19
CDR3: CARGLADLQETQYF

J: NA
V: TRBV5-6
CDR3: CASSLAGTFQETQYF

J: TRBJ2-7
V: TRBV5-1
CDR3: CASALQRGYEQYF

J: TRBJ2-1
V: TRBV24-1
CDR3: CATSDPRTSGRHNEQFF

J: TRBJ2-3
V: TRBV24-1
CDR3: CATSDLTNTDTQYF

J: TRBJ1-1
V: TRBV14
CDR3: CASSQGIGAEAFF

J: TRBJ1-2
V: TRBV7-9
CDR3: CASSPITGRPYNYGYTF

J: TRBJ1-5
V: TRBV4-2
CDR3: CASSQGGGRRDDQPQHF

J: TRBJ1-1
V: TRBV20-1
CDR3: CSARVIHRGPGTEAFF